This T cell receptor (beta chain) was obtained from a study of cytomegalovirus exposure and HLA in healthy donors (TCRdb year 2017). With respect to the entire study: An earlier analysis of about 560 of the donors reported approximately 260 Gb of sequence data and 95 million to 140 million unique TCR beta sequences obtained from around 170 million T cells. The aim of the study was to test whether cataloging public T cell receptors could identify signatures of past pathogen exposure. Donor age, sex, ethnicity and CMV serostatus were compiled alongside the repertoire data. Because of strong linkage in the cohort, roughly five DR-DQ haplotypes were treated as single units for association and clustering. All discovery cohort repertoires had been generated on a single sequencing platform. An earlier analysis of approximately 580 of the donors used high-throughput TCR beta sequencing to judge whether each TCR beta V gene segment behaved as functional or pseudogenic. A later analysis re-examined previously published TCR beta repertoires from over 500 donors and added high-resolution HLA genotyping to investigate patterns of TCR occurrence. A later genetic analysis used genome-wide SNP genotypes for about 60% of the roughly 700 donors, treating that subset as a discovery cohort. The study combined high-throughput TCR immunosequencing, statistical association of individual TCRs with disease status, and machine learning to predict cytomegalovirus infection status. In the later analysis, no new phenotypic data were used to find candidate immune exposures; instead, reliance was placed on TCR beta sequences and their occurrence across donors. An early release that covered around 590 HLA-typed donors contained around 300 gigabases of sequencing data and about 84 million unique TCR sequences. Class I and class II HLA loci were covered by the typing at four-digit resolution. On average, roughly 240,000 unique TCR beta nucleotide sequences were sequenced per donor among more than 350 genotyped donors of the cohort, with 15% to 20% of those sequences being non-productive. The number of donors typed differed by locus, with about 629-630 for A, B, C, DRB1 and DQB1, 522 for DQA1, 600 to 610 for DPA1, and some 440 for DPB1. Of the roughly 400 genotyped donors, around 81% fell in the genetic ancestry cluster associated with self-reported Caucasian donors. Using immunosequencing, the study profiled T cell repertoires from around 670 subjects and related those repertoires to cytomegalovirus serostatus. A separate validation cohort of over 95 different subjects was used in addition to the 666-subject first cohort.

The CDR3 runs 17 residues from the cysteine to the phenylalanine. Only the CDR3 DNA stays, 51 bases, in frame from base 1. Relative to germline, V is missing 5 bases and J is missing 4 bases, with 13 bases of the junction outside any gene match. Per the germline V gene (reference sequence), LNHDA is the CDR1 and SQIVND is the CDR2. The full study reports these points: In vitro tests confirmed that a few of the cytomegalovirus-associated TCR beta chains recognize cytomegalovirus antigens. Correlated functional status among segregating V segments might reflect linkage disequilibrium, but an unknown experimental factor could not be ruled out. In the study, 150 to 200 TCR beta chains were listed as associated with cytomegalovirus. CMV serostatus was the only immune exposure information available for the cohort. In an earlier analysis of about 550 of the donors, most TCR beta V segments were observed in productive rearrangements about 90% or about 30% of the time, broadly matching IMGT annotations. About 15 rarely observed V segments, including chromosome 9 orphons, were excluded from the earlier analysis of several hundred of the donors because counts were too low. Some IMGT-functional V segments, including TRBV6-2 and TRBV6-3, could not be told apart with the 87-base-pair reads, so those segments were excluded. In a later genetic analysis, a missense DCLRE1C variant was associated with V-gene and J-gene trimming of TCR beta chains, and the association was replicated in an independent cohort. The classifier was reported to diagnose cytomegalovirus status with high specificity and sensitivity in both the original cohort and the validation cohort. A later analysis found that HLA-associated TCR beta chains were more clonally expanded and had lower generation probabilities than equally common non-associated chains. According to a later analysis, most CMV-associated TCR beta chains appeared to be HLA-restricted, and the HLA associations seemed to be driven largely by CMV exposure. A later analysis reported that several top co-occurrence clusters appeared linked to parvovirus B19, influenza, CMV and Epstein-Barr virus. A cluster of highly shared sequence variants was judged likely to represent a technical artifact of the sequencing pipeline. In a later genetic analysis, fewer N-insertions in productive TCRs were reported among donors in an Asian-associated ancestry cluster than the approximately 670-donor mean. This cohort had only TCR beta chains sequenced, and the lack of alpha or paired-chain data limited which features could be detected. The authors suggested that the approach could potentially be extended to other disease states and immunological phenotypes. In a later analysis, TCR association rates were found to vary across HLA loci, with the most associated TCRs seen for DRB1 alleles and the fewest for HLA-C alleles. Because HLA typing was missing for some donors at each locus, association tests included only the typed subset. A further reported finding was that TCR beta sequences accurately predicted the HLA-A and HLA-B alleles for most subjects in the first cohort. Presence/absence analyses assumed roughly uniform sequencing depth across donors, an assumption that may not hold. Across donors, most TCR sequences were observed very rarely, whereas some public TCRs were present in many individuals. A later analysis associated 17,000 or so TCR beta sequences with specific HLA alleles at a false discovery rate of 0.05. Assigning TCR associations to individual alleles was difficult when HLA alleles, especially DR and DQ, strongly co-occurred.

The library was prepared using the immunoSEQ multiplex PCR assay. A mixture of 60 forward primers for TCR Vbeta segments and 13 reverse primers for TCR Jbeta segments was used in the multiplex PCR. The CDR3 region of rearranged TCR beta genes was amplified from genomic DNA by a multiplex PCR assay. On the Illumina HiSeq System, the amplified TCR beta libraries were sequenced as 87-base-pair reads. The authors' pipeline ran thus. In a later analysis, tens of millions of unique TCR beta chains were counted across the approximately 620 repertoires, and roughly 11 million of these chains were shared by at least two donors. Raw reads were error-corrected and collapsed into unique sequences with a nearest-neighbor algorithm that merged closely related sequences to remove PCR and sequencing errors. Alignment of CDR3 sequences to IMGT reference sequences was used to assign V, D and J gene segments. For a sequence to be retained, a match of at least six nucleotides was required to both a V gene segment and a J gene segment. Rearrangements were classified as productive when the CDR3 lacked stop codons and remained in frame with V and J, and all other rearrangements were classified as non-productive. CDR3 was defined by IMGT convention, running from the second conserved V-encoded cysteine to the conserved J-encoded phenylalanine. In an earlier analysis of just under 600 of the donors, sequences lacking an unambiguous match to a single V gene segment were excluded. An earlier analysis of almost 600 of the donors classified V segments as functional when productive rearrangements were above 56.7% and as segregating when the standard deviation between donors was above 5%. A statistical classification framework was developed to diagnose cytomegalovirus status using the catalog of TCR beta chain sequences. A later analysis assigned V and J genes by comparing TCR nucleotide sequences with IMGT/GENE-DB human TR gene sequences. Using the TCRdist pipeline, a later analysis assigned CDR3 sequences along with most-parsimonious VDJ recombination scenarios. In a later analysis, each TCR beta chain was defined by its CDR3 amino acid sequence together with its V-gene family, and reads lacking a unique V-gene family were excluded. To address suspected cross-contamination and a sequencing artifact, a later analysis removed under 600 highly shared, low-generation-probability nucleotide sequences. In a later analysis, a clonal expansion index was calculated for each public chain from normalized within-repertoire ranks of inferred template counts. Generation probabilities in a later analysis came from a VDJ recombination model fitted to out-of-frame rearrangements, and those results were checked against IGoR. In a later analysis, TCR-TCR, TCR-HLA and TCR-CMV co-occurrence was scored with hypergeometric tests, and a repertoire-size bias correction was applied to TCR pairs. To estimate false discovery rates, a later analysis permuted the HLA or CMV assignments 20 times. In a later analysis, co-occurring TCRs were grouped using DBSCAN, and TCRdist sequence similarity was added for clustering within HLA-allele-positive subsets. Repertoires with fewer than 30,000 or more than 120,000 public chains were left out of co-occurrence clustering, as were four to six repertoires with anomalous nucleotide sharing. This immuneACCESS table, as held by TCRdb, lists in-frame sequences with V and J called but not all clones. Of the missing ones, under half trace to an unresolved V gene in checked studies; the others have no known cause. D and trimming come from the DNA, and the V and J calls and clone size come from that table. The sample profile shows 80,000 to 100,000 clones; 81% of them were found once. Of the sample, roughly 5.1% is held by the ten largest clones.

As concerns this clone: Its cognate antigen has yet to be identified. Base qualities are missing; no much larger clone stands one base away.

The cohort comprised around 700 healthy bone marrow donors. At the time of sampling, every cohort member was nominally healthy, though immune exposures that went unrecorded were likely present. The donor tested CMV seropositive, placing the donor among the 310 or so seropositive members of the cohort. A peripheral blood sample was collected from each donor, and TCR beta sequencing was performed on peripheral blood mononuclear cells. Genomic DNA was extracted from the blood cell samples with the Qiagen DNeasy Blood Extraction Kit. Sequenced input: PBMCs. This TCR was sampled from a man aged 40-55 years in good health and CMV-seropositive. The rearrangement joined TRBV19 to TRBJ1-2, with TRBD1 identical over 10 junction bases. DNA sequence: TGTGCCAGTAGTGCAAGACAGGGGGCCCAACAGCGCTATGGCTACACCTTC. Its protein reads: CASSARQGAQQRYGYTF.